This is a list of T cell receptor beta chains from one sample in a study of T cell repertoires in cytomegalovirus infection. For these TCRs, the target antigens are not known. In TCRdb, the reads were re-called with MiXCR into one record per CDR3 protein. Of about half a million distinct CDR3 sequences listed, around a third were seen once; the top ten hold about 17%. Sequenced material: cultured PBMCs, taken from culture after CMV antigen stimulation. The source is a human donor in good health (CMV status not recorded). Some clones in this sample may be carry-over from other donors' samples. Each CDR3 is given without its conserved first and last residue. Rows give clone size only sometimes, using once, few, many, or a class for an expanded clone.

j_gene,abundance,v_gene,CDR3aa
TRBJ2-1,-,TRBV24-1,ATGTSGNNEQF
TRBJ2-1,-,TRBV6-2/TRBV6-3,ASSYFMDNEQF
TRBJ2-1,few,TRBV20-1,SARDPLAGGSYNEQF
TRBJ2-5,few,TRBV10-3,AISEGPGEETQY
TRBJ2-1,few,TRBV19,ASSKGNEQF
TRBJ2-7,-,TRBV6-2/TRBV6-3,ASSYLASGDEQY
TRBJ2-3,-,TRBV20-1,SALSGTGGGDTQY
TRBJ1-6,-,TRBV4-3,ASSQEYDRGLSPLH
TRBJ2-3,-,TRBV6-1,ASSGLAGATDTQY
TRBJ2-1,-,TRBV10-3,AISEPEDFGQSSNNEQF
TRBJ1-1,-,TRBV28,ASFGAASEAF
TRBJ1-6,-,TRBV27,ASSFRVGNSPLH
TRBJ2-6,-,TRBV15,ATSRAFSGANVLT
TRBJ2-5,many,TRBV7-2,ASSLGAETQY
TRBJ1-2,-,TRBV6-8,ASSDQGGPTGST
TRBJ2-7,few,TRBV9,ASSHGPGGKTYEQY
TRBJ2-7,-,TRBV29-1,SARFQAGVEQY
TRBJ2-1,-,TRBV7-9,ASSFRDRGSIWQF
TRBJ2-2,-,TRBV6-5,ASSNLPGRAGELF
TRBJ2-1,few,TRBV6-2/TRBV6-3,ASSTASGRNEQF
TRBJ2-5,-,TRBV6-2/TRBV6-3,ASSYAGTGETQY
TRBJ2-2,-,TRBV24-1,ATQGAPGELF
TRBJ2-1,-,TRBV29-1,SGSGRIGNEQF
TRBJ2-7,few,TRBV28,ASSLYGKGSYEQY
TRBJ2-1,many,TRBV11-2,ASSLVGGPYNEQF
TRBJ2-5,-,TRBV19,ASSRGSSNGTQY
TRBJ2-7,-,TRBV4-2,ASSQVPSGPTYEQY
TRBJ2-1,-,TRBV3-1,ASSQGTTSANEQF
TRBJ1-5,many,TRBV20-1,SAHPGGNNQPQH
TRBJ1-1,-,TRBV6-5,ASSLSTGEAF
TRBJ2-3,few,TRBV28,ASSLIYRTDTQY
TRBJ1-2,-,TRBV7-2,ASSLVGGNGYT
TRBJ1-3,-,TRBV7-2,ASSLDGTGTGNTIY
TRBJ2-7,few,TRBV6-2/TRBV6-3,ASSSLAAGQGYEQY
TRBJ2-3,-,TRBV7-9,ASSLHVTDTQY
TRBJ2-3,-,TRBV28,ASSSYGGVSTDTQY
TRBJ2-5,-,TRBV7-2,ASSSPQGSGRETQY
TRBJ1-6,-,TRBV3-1,ASSQYIDTLSPLH
TRBJ1-1,few,TRBV14,ASRRTGIVGAF
TRBJ2-4,-,TRBV28,ASSHSPRPFQY